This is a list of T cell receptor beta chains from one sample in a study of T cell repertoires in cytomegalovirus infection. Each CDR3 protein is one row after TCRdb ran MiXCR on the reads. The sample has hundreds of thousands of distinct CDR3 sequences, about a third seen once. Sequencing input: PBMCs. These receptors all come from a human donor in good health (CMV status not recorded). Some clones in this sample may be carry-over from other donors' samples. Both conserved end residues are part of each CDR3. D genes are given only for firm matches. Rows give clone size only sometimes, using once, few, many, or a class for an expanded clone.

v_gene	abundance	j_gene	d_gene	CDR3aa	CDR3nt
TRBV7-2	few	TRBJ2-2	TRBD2	CASSLTSGYQRRTGELFF	TGTGCCAGCAGCTTGACTAGCGGGTATCAAAGACGCACCGGGGAGCTGTTTTTT
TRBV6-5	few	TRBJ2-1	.	CASSYSTVGGNSNEQFF	TGTGCCAGCAGTTACTCGACCGTAGGGGGAAATTCCAATGAGCAGTTCTTC
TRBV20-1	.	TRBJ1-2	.	CSASWQSGYTF	TGCAGTGCTAGTTGGCAGAGTGGCTACACCTTC
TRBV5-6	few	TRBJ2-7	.	CASSLGGGASYEQYF	TGTGCCAGCAGCTTGGGAGGGGGGGCCTCCTACGAGCAGTACTTC
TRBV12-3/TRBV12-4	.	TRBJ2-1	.	CASSLSQGLGEQFF	TGTGCCAGCAGTTTGAGCCAGGGTCTTGGTGAGCAGTTCTTC
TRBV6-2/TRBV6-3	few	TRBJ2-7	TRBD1	CASRNPGQGASEQYF	TGTGCCAGCAGAAATCCGGGACAGGGGGCGAGCGAGCAGTACTTC
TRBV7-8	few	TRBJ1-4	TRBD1	CASSLYTQQARGVDEKLFF	TGTGCCAGCAGCTTATATACCCAACAAGCCAGGGGGGTTGATGAAAAACTGTTTTTT
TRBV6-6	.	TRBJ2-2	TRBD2	CASSTRGGVAGELFF	TGTGCCAGCAGTACCCGGGGGGGAGTGGCCGGGGAGCTGTTTTTT
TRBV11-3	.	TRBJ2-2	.	CASTPGGGNTGELFF	TGTGCCAGCACCCCCGGGGGCGGGAACACCGGGGAGCTGTTTTTT
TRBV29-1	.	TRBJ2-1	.	CSVEGRDRNYNEQFF	TGCAGCGTTGAAGGCCGGGACCGGAACTACAATGAGCAGTTCTTC
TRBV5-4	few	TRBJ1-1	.	CASSLLTGWRNTEAFF	TGTGCCAGCAGCTTGCTCACGGGGTGGCGGAACACTGAAGCTTTCTTT
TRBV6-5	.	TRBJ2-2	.	CASRYSGSTGELFF	TGTGCCAGCAGGTACTCAGGTTCCACCGGGGAGCTGTTTTTT
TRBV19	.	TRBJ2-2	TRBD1	CASSRQGPPNTGELFF	TGTGCCAGTAGCCGACAGGGACCCCCCAACACCGGGGAGCTGTTTTTT
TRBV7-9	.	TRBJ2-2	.	CASSQDVNTGELFF	TGTGCCAGCAGCCAGGACGTGAACACCGGGGAGCTGTTTTTT
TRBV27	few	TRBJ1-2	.	CASIGYGYTF	TGTGCCAGCATAGGCTATGGCTACACCTTC
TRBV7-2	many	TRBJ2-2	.	CASSLVAGRGAGELFF	TGTGCCAGCAGCTTAGTGGCAGGGAGAGGCGCCGGGGAGCTGTTTTTT
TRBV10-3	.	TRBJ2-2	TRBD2	CAISESASGGIGELFF	TGTGCCATCAGTGAGTCGGCTAGCGGGGGAATCGGGGAGCTGTTTTTT
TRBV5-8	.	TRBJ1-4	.	CASSGKTAGNEKLFF	TGTGCCAGCAGCGGGAAGACAGCCGGTAATGAAAAACTGTTTTTT
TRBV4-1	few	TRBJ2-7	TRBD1	CASSQEDREEQYF	TGCGCCAGCAGCCAGGAAGACAGGGAGGAGCAGTACTTC
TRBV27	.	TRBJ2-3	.	CASSLRGIFGDTQYF	TGTGCCAGCAGTTTAAGGGGGATCTTCGGAGATACGCAGTATTTT
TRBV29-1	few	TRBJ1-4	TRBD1	CSVERQGPRGEKLFF	TGCAGCGTTGAACGACAGGGCCCCAGGGGGGAAAAACTGTTTTTT
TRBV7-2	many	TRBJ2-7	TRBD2	CASSPGLGGEQYF	TGTGCCAGCAGCCCGGGACTAGGAGGCGAGCAGTACTTC
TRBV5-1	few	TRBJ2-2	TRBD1	CASSLTGDGELFF	TGCGCCAGCAGCTTGACAGGGGACGGGGAGCTGTTTTTT
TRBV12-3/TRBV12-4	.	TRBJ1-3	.	CASSLGGRNTIYF	TGTGCCAGCAGTTTAGGGGGAAGAAACACCATATATTTT
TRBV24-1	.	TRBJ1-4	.	CATSDLGEKLFF	TGTGCCACCAGTGATTTGGGGGAAAAACTGTTTTTT
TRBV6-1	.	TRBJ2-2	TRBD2	CASTSGETNTGELFF	TGTGCCAGCACTAGCGGGGAAACCAACACCGGGGAGCTGTTTTTT
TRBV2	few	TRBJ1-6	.	CASTLDPGNSPLHF	TGTGCCAGCACTCTGGACCCGGGGAATTCACCCCTCCACTTT
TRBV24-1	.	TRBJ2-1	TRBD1	CATSSRRGGPRDRGINEQFF	TGTGCCACCAGTTCTCGCCGAGGGGGACCCCGGGACAGGGGGATCAATGAGCAGTTCTTC
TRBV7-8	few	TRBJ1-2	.	CASSWDRDLGYTF	TGTGCCAGCAGCTGGGACCGGGACCTGGGCTACACCTTC
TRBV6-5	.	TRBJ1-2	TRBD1	CASSFSGGTGRRGYTF	TGTGCCAGCAGTTTCTCCGGGGGGACAGGGCGACGGGGCTACACCTTC
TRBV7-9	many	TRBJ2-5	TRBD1	CASSDGQGLGETQYF	TGTGCCAGCAGCGACGGACAGGGGTTGGGTGAGACCCAGTACTTC
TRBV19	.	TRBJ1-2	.	CASSVGIDYGYTF	TGTGCCAGTAGTGTTGGAATAGACTATGGCTACACCTTC
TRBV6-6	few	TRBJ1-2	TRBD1	CASSPPGQVSNYGYTF	TGTGCCAGCAGTCCTCCGGGACAGGTGTCTAACTATGGCTACACCTTC
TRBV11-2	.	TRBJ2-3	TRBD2	CSSSLVPSGGAVADTQYF	TGTTCCAGCAGCTTAGTTCCTAGCGGGGGGGCCGTAGCAGATACGCAGTATTTT
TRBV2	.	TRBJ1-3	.	CASSDKQETGNTIYF	TGTGCCAGCAGTGACAAGCAGGAAACTGGAAACACCATATATTTT
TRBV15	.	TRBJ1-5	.	CATSRAAVGQPQHF	TGTGCCACCAGCAGGGCGGCGGTCGGCCAGCCCCAGCATTTT
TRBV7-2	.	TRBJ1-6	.	CASSLQRSSYNSPLHF	TGTGCCAGCAGCTTACAGAGGAGCTCCTATAATTCACCCCTCCACTTT
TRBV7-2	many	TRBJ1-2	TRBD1	CASSTNGGAGGEGYTF	TGTGCCAGCAGCACGAACGGGGGGGCAGGGGGAGAGGGCTACACCTTC
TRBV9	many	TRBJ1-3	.	CASSASGTYSGNTIYF	TGTGCCAGCAGCGCCTCCGGGACCTATTCCGGAAACACCATATATTTT
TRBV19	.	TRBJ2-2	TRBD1	CASSHGTGESSGELFF	TGTGCCAGTAGCCACGGGACAGGGGAATCATCCGGGGAGCTGTTTTTT
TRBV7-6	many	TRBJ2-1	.	CASSLIDWDNYNEQFF	TGTGCCAGCAGCTTAATCGACTGGGACAACTACAATGAGCAGTTCTTC
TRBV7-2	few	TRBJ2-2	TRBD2	CASSSWTGTSISGELFF	TGTGCCAGCAGTTCCTGGACCGGGACTAGCATCTCCGGGGAGCTGTTTTTT
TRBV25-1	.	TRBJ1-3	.	CASNFGNTIYF	TGTGCCAGCAACTTTGGAAACACCATATATTTT
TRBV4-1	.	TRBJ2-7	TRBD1	CASSQTDAGGYEQYF	TGCGCCAGCAGCCAGACGGACGCAGGGGGCTACGAGCAGTACTTC
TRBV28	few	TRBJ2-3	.	CASSFAGGTDTQYF	TGTGCCAGCAGTTTCGCAGGGGGCACAGATACGCAGTATTTT
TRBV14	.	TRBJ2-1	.	CASSQVLAGNEQFF	TGTGCCAGCAGCCAAGTTCTCGCAGGGAATGAGCAGTTCTTC
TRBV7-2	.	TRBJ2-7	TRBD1	CASSFAFTGGSYEQSF	TGTGCCAGCAGCTTTGCATTCACAGGGGGATCCTACGAGCAGTCCTTC
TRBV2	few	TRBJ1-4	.	CASSEYANEKLFF	TGTGCCAGCAGTGAATATGCAAATGAAAAACTGTTTTTT
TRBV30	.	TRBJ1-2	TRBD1	CAWRTGGNGYTF	TGTGCCTGGCGGACAGGGGGGAATGGCTACACCTTC
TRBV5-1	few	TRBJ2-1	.	CASSLVGGAGGKDEQFF	TGCGCCAGCAGCTTGGTGGGAGGGGCAGGGGGCAAAGATGAGCAGTTCTTC
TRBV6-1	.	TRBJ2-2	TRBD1	CASSHRQGTNTGELFF	TGTGCCAGCAGTCACCGACAGGGGACGAACACCGGGGAGCTGTTTTTT
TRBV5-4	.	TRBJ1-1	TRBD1	CASSSGDRFAEAFF	TGTGCCAGCAGCTCCGGGGACAGGTTCGCTGAAGCTTTCTTT
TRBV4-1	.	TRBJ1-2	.	CASSVRMGDYGYTF	TGCGCCAGCAGCGTACGGATGGGGGACTATGGCTACACCTTC
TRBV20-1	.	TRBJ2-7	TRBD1	CSSRDLTGEDEQYF	TGCAGTTCTCGAGACCTGACAGGGGAGGACGAGCAGTACTTC
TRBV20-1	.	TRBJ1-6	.	CSAMGKNSPLHF	TGCAGTGCTATGGGAAAGAATTCACCCCTCCACTTT